One and the same sample provided the 22 T cell receptor beta chains below, sequenced in a study of graft-versus-host responses after intestinal transplantation. Sequencing used immunoSEQ multiplex PCR; TCRdb keeps in-frame clones, though not all of them. The sample has 45,000 to 55,000 clones, approximately 95% seen once. The sample in question was PBMCs, obtained 750 to 850 days after a first intestinal transplant, on the day of a second. The receptors come from a human patient who received an intestinal transplant, so some T cells may come from the graft donor.

The chain has TRBV6-5 and TRBJ1-1; D is perhaps TRBD1 (5 bases). Germline V gives CDR1 MNHEY, CDR2 SVGAGI. V lost 11 bases and J lost 7, with 11 bases in between. CDR3 size: 10 residues. The chain's CDR3 is CASRQFEAFF. The CDR3 DNA reads TGTGCCTCGAGACAGTTTGAAGCTTTCTTT.

This chain joins TRBV19 and TRBJ2-5; D remains unclear. The V end was cut by 5 bases, the J end by 4 bases, with 11 bases between. Germline-derived CDR1 and CDR2 are LNHDA and SQIVND (reference sequence). CDR3 size: 13 residues. The CDR3: CASSVKFGETQYF. Written as DNA, the CDR3 is TGTGCCAGTAGTGTAAAATTTGGAGAGACCCAGTACTTC.

The V gene is TRBV28, the J gene TRBJ2-7, with 9 bases fitting TRBD1. The CDR3 length is 15 residues. Unmatched junction bases numbered 9, after V lost 5 bases and J lost 4 bases. Per the germline V gene, CDR1 is MDHEN and CDR2 is SYDVKM. The CDR3 sequence: CASSNGGTGWYEQYF. The CDR3 region has the DNA TGTGCCAGCAGTAATGGGGGGACAGGGTGGTACGAGCAGTACTTC.

The gene calls are TRBV27 and TRBJ1-2; 12 nucleotides align to TRBD1. J lost 8 bases, V lost 3 bases, and 10 bases had no gene match. Per the germline V gene, CDR1 is MNHEY and CDR2 is SMNVEV (reference sequence). This CDR3 has 16 residues. CDR3 in amino acids: CASSFIGTGGLGGYTF. The DNA of the CDR3 is TGTGCCAGCAGTTTTATCGGGACAGGGGGCTTAGGGGGCTACACCTTC.

The rearrangement links TRBV4-1 to TRBJ1-1; the D is unclear. The CDR3 runs to 16 residues. Germline loops: CDR1 MGHRA, CDR2 YSYEKL. Trimming left V 5 bases short and J 0 bases short, with 16 bases between. The CDR3 DNA reads TGCGCCAGCAGCGAAAGGGTCCCAATCATGAACACTGAAGCTTTCTTT. Its translation is CASSERVPIMNTEAFF.

This chain joins TRBV9 and TRBJ1-1; D uncertain. The germline gives CDR1 SGDLS, CDR2 YYNGEE. The CDR3 totals 15 residues. V was clipped by 3 bases and J by 6 bases, with 18 bases between them. CDR3 nucleotides: TGTGCCAGCAGCGCGAAGGGATCCGGGAGGGCTGAAGCTTTCTTT. This translates into CASSAKGSGRAEAFF. The whole variable domain, filled in from reference TRBV9 and TRBJ1-1, reads DSGVTQTPKHLITATGQRVTLRCSPRSGDLSVYWYQQSLDQGLQFLIQYYNGEERAKGNILERFSAQQFPDLHSELNLSSLELGDSALYFCASSAKGSGRAEAFFGQGTRLTVV.

The chain joins TRBV6-4 to TRBJ2-1, with D hard to call. V was shortened by 4 bases and J by 5 bases, with 12 bases between the two germline ends. Looked up from germline, CDR1 is MRHNA and CDR2 is SNTAGT. The CDR3 loop spans 14 amino acids. CDR3 sequence: CASSGSAFDNEQFF. The CDR3 DNA is TGTGCCAGCAGTGGCTCCGCTTTCGACAATGAGCAGTTCTTC.

The chain has TRBV10-2 and TRBJ2-7, with 10 bases lining up with TRBD2. The CDR3 is 14 amino acids. Germline assignment: CDR1 WSHSY and CDR2 SAAADI. Losses at the gene ends were 6 bases for V and 3 bases for J; bases not matched to a gene: 5. The CDR3 region has the DNA TGCGCCAGCAGCCTAAGCGGGAGGGACTACGAGCAGTACTTC. Amino acid sequence: CASSLSGRDYEQYF.

This rearrangement joins TRBV7-9 to TRBJ2-3; 10 bases fit TRBD2. Germline CDR1 is SEHNR and CDR2 is FQNEAQ (reference sequence). V lost 6 bases and J lost 2; bases outside the gene matches: 8. The CDR3 covers 16 residues. The CDR3 nucleotides are TGTGCCAGCAGTCTCTTGACTAGCGGGCCCACAGATACGCAGTATTTT. Encoded protein: CASSLLTSGPTDTQYF.

The chain has TRBV19 and TRBJ2-5; TRBD2 matches 12 bases. The CDR3 sequence is 16 residues long. Germline CDR1 LNHDA, CDR2 SQIVND (reference sequence). The junction had 3 bases not matched to a gene; V was cut back by 3 bases and J by 1 base. The CDR3 loop reads CASSIGLAGTQETQYF. In DNA form, the CDR3 reads TGTGCCAGTAGTATCGGACTAGCGGGGACCCAAGAGACCCAGTACTTC.

The chain has TRBV11-2 and TRBJ2-3, with 10 bases identical to TRBD2. This CDR3 comprises 16 residues. Germline loops: CDR1 SGHAT, CDR2 FQNNGV. V shed 0 bases, J shed 4 bases, and the junction held 4 bases outside the gene matches. The CDR3 reads CASSLEASGSSDTQYF. Here the CDR3 DNA reads TGTGCCAGCAGCTTAGAAGCTAGCGGGAGTTCAGATACGCAGTATTTT.

The chain couples TRBV11-1 to TRBJ1-1; TRBD1 is a possible D gene (6 bases). Germline CDR1 SGHAT, CDR2 FQDESV (reference sequence). The V end was cut by 4 bases, the J end by 1 base, with 16 bases between. This CDR3 contains 16 residues. CDR3 in amino acids: CASSSFAGEQNTEAFF. CDR3 sequence (DNA): TGTGCCAGCAGCTCATTCGCAGGGGAACAGAACACTGAAGCTTTCTTT.

The chain carries TRBV14 and TRBJ2-1; 12 bases are shared with TRBD2. This CDR3 is 14 amino acids long. Germline V gives CDR1 SGHDN, CDR2 FVKESK. V dropped 6 bases and J dropped 9; count of bases not matched to a gene: 6. The chain's CDR3 is CASRELAGGTEQFF. The CDR3 DNA sequence: TGTGCCAGCAGAGAACTAGCGGGAGGAACTGAGCAGTTCTTC.

This chain uses TRBV27 with TRBJ2-7, with no clear D. The CDR3 totals 11 residues. CDR1 is MNHEY, CDR2 SMNVEV, per germline (reference sequence). Deletions cut 6 bases from V and 1 base from J, with 4 bases between. CDR3 residues: CASRDSYEQYF. DNA for the CDR3: TGTGCCAGCAGGGATTCCTACGAGCAGTACTTC.

V usage is TRBV7-8 and J usage is TRBJ2-7, with unresolved D. V lost 6 bases to trimming and J lost 0 bases, with 12 bases between them. In germline, CDR1 is SGHVS, CDR2 FQNEAQ. The CDR3 is 14 amino acids. CDR3 sequence reads: CASRSWRSSYEQYF. In DNA, the CDR3 is TGTGCCAGCAGGTCGTGGCGGAGCTCCTACGAGCAGTACTTC.

V usage is TRBV9 and J usage is TRBJ1-3, with 9 bases aligning to TRBD1. Trimming took 0 bases from V and 2 from J; bases not matched to a gene: 0. There are 15 residues in the CDR3. Germline CDR1 reads SGDLS; CDR2 reads YYNGEE. The CDR3 coding sequence is TGTGCCAGCAGCGTAGGGACAGGGGCTGGAAACACCATATATTTT. Amino acids: CASSVGTGAGNTIYF.

The rearrangement links TRBV4-1 to TRBJ2-7, with 8 bases aligning to TRBD2. CDR3 length: 18 residues. V shed 1 base and J 3 bases; nucleotides not matched to a gene: 14. Per germline, CDR1 MGHRA and CDR2 YSYEKL. CDR3 coding DNA: TGCGCCAGCAGCCAAGTGGACAATCGGAATAGCGGGAACTACGAGCAGTACTTC. Translated, it gives CASSQVDNRNSGNYEQYF.

In DNA form, the CDR3 reads TGTGCCAGCAGCTTAGGAGATGCGGTAAATGAGCAGTTCTTC. This sequence encodes CASSLGDAVNEQFF. V gene TRBV7-9 combines with J gene TRBJ2-1; D gene unclear. Germline-derived CDR1 and CDR2 are SEHNR and FQNEAQ (reference sequence). This CDR3 is built from 14 residues. V was clipped by 1 base and J by 7 bases, with 11 bases between them.

The rearrangement links TRBV19 to TRBJ1-2; D gene uncertain. Trimming left V 5 bases short and J 4 bases short, with 11 bases between. Looked up from germline, CDR1 is LNHDA and CDR2 is SQIVND (reference sequence). This CDR3 has 13 residues. The CDR3 loop is CASSPGLPYGYTF. The DNA of the CDR3 is TGTGCCAGTAGTCCAGGCCTGCCCTATGGCTACACCTTC.

This chain uses TRBV9 with TRBJ2-2; TRBD1 matches at 7 bases. The CDR3 consists of 15 residues. The germline V gene encodes CDR1 SGDLS and CDR2 YYNGEE. V dropped 4 bases and J dropped 1; count of bases not matched to a gene: 4. The DNA of the CDR3 is TGTGCCAGCAGCCCGAGGACAGGGAACACCGGGGAGCTGTTTTTT. Amino acids: CASSPRTGNTGELFF.

This sequence joins TRBV6-5 and TRBJ1-5; no firm D call. The germline V and J ends were trimmed by 0 bases and 2 bases, with 8 bases remaining between them. CDR3 length: 15 amino acids. CDR1 and CDR2 from the germline V gene are MNHEY and SVGAGI. This CDR3 reads CASSYSNGGNQPQHF. The CDR3 nucleotides read TGTGCCAGCAGTTACTCGAACGGGGGCAATCAGCCCCAGCATTTT.

The V call is TRBV29-1, the J call TRBJ2-7; 7 nucleotides match TRBD2. The V and J ends lost 7 bases and 6 bases, in that order; junction bases with no gene match: 12. CDR3 length equals 13 residues. Germline V lookup: CDR1 SQVTM, CDR2 ANQGSEA. CDR3 sequence reads: CSASTDPGGEQYF. The DNA of the CDR3 is TGCAGCGCTTCGACAGACCCGGGGGGCGAGCAGTACTTC.